This is a list of T cell receptor beta chains from one sample in a study of T cell responses to AZD1222 COVID-19 vaccine. Data came from immunoSEQ multiplex PCR; TCRdb stores just in-frame clones and leaves some out. The table has 130,000 to 150,000 clones, about 92% seen once. Sequencing used peripheral blood, obtained on day 0 of AZD1222 vaccination. Receptors originate from an adult in good health. The CDR3 runs from the conserved cysteine through the conserved F or W. Fields, in order: V gene, CDR3 protein.

TRBV5-1	CASSLTREDYGYTF
TRBV27	CASSLPRHPVTLHF
TRBV6-4	CASSDSTSGGADTQYF
TRBV19	CASSTSGEGNSEAFF
TRBV27	CASSQTEGSYNSPLHF
TRBV3-1/TRBV3-2	CASSASGRSLYEQYF
TRBV5-4	CASSLGGRPGVMSYEQYF
TRBV18	CASSPTGNQPQHF
TRBV5-1	CASSPTRGGPEKDTQYF
TRBV5-1	CASSLAGHSNQPQHF
TRBV28	CASSLWVSDRYTSYEQYF
TRBV5-5	CASSLGGTGHYEQYF
TRBV7-2	CASSIIRDSVSYNSPLHF
TRBV19	CASSIVSGSRYEQYF
TRBV30	CAWSAGGNQPQHF
TRBV18	CASSPGTVPSPLHF
TRBV10-1	CASSDHERPQGDWFF
TRBV5-6	CASRPRGNSYEQYF
TRBV27	CASSSIVSSYEQYF
TRBV7-9	CASSSEGLANQPQHF
TRBV5-4	CASSPFAEFNYGYTF
TRBV7-2	CASSLDRVNSPLHF
TRBV3-1/TRBV3-2	CASSQASGSYEQYF
TRBV5-5	CASSFEQTNTEAFF
TRBV7-7	CASSLFSGVKETQYF
TRBV9	CASSVGESAGNTIYF
TRBV11-2	CASSLVAGPSTDTQYF
TRBV7-2	CASSLALTGDEQYF
TRBV6-5	CASSLREVGAGELFF
TRBV6-5	CARAWGVGVGRPQHF
TRBV9	CASSVSGLREVATNEKLFF
TRBV18	CASSPPSGRAVEQFF
TRBV19	CASREGSGYYQPQHF
TRBV6-6	CASSYSTPSSYGYTF
TRBV5-1	CASSLSTGELFF
TRBV19	CASLSGSSGNTIYF
TRBV12-3/TRBV12-4	CASSRGAGLVTFF
TRBV2	CASRIAGAYEQYF
TRBV5-6	CASSLVAGASGYTF